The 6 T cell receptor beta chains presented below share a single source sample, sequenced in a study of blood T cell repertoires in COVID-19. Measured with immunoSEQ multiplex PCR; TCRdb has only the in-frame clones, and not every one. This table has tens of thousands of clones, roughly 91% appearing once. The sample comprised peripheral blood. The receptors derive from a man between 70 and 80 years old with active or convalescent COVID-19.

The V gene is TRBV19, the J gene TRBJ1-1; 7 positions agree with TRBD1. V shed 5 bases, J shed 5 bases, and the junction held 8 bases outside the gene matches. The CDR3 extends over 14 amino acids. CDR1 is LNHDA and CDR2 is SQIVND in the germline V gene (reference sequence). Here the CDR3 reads CASSSAGGRTEAFF. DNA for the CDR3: TGTGCCAGTAGTTCGGCAGGGGGGCGAACTGAAGCTTTCTTT. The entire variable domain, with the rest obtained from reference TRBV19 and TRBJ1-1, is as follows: DGGITQSPKYLFRKEGQNVTLSCEQNLNHDAMYWYRQDPGQGLRLIYYSQIVNDFQKGDIAEGYSVSREKKESFPLTVTSAQKNPTAFYLCASSSAGGRTEAFFGQGTRLTVV.

Written as DNA, the CDR3 is TGTGCCTGGAGTAAAGCAGGGGCTAACTATGGCTACACCTTC. Protein sequence: CAWSKAGANYGYTF. The chain couples TRBV30 to TRBJ1-2; TRBD1 is a possible D gene (6 bases). Trimming removed 2 bases from V and 0 bases from J, with 10 bases in between. The CDR3 covers 14 residues. From germline, CDR1 is GTSNPN and CDR2 SVGIG (reference sequence).

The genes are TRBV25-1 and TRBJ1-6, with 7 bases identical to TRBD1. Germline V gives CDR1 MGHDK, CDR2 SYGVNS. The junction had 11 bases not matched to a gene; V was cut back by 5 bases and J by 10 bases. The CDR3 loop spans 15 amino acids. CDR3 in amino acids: CASSPTTGSSSPLHF. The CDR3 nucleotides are TGTGCCAGCAGTCCAACGACAGGGAGTAGCTCACCCCTCCACTTT.

CDR3 sequence reads: CASSGGHMNTEAFF. DNA of the CDR3: TGTGCCAGCAGTGGGGGACACATGAACACTGAAGCTTTCTTT. This chain joins TRBV2 and TRBJ1-1; D might be TRBD1 (6 bases). Trimming took off 4 bases at V and 0 bases at J, with 9 bases between the two ends. Germline CDR1 SNHLY, CDR2 FYNNEI. The CDR3 runs to 14 residues.

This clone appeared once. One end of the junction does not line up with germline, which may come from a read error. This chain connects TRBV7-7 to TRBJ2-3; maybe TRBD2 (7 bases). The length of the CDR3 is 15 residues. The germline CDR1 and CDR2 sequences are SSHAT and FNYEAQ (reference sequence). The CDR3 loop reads CASSLGGDSTDTQYF. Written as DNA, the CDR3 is TGTGCTAGCAGCTTAGGGGGGGATAGCACAGATACGCAGTATTTT.

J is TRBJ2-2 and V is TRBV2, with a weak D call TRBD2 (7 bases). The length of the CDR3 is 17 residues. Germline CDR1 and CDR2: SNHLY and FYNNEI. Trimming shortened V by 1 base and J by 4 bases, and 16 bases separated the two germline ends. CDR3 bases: TGTGCCAGCAGTGAAGTCGGGCAGGGGAGGGTCACCGGGGAGCTGTTTTTT. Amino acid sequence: CASSEVGQGRVTGELFF.